Each of the 2 T cell receptor beta chains below was sequenced from the same sample in a study of T-cell reconstitution after alpha-beta-depleted transplantation in children. During its preparation, the TCRbeta library received unique molecular identifiers. TCRdb recomputed calls from the PCR reads with MiXCR, one row per CDR3 protein. The sample holds under 250,000 distinct CDR3 sequences, roughly a quarter seen once. Sample: PBMCs, mostly from graft donor cells, taken 360 days after TCRalphabeta/CD19-depleted stem cell transplant. The receptor source for this set is a female patient aged 2 to 10 who had a stem cell transplant for congenital amegakaryocytic thrombocytopenia, so the T cells may come from the graft donor.

The V gene is TRBV11-2, the J gene TRBJ1-1, with 8 bases fitting TRBD1. Germline V gene sequence: CDR1 SGHAT, CDR2 FQNNGV. The CDR3 extends over 13 amino acids. J was trimmed by 5 bases and V by 5 bases; bases with no gene match: 4. Here the CDR3 DNA reads TGTGCCAGCAGCCCTACAGGGGGTACTGAAGCTTTCTTT. Amino acid sequence: CASSPTGGTEAFF.

The chain joins TRBV14 to TRBJ2-5; D is ambiguous. V lost 2 bases to trimming and J lost 2 bases, with 6 bases between them. The CDR3 loop spans 13 amino acids. From germline, CDR1 is SGHDN and CDR2 FVKESK. The DNA of the CDR3 is TGTGCCAGCAGCCAAACCTGGCAAGAGACCCAGTACTTC. Translated, it gives CASSQTWQETQYF.